These 21 T cell receptor beta chains came from one sample sequenced in a study of blood T cells in healthy people across ages. Then a second PCR, running about 6 to 12 cycles, was carried out with a sample-barcoded 5' primer and a J-beta primer mix. One entry per CDR3 protein results from TCRdb running MiXCR on the 5' RACE reads. The sample contains 650,000 to 900,000 distinct CDR3 sequences, 60% to 80% of which appear only once. Sequencing input: blood. These receptors all stem from a young man in good health.

The chain carries TRBV9 and TRBJ2-5, with 8 bases matching TRBD1. The end of the DNA is better explained by TRBJ2-7, so the J call may be wrong. CDR3 length: 14 amino acids. The germline CDR1 and CDR2 sequences are SGDLS and YYNGEE. The CDR3 region is CASSGTRTGSEQYF. The DNA for the CDR3 is TGTGCCAGCAGCGGAACTCGGACAGGGTCCGAGCAGTACTTC.

V is TRBV6-5 and J is TRBJ1-6, with 7 bases fitting TRBD1. This CDR3 is 13 amino acids long. Germline loops: CDR1 MNHEY, CDR2 SVGAGI. V shed 11 bases, J shed 6 bases, and the junction held 7 bases outside the gene matches. The CDR3 bases are TGTGCCGTTGGGGGGACAGTTAATTCACCCCTCCACTTT. It is translated as CAVGGTVNSPLHF.

The rearrangement links TRBV5-1 to TRBJ2-7; TRBD1 aligns across 8 bases. The J call could be wrong; TRBJ2-1 is a better fit for the DNA end. This CDR3 is 12 amino acids long. Germline lookup yields CDR1 SGHRS and CDR2 YFSETQ. CDR3 bases: TGCGCCAGCAGGGACAGGGTCGACGAGCAGTTCTTC. As protein: CASRDRVDEQFF.

Regarding this clonotype: A much larger clone differs from this one at a single base, so this may be a read error. The chain has TRBV27 and TRBJ2-1; the D gene is possibly TRBD2 (6 bases). Per the germline V gene, CDR1 is MNHEY and CDR2 is SMNVEV (reference sequence). Trimming removed 4 bases at V and 8 bases at J, with 12 bases between. The CDR3 has 13 residues. CDR3 nucleotides: TGTGCCAGCAGTTGGAGGGAGTACGATGAGCAGTTCTTC. Translated: CASSWREYDEQFF.

This chain links TRBV6-2 or TRBV6-3 with TRBJ1-1; TRBD1 matches 7 bases. This CDR3 has 15 residues. The germline V gene has CDR1 MNHEY and CDR2 SVGEGT. J lost 5 bases, V lost 7 bases, and 13 bases had no gene match. CDR3 in amino acids: CASISLTGARTEAFF. The CDR3 bases are TGTGCCAGCATATCACTTACAGGGGCGCGGACTGAAGCTTTCTTT.

This clonotype was observed a few times. The gene calls are TRBV7-2 and TRBJ2-1; TRBD2 agrees at 10 bases. Germline-derived CDR1 and CDR2 are SGHTA and FQGNSA. The ends lost 4 bases at V and 9 bases at J; junction bases unmatched: 6. The CDR3 has 14 amino acids. The CDR3 coding sequence is TGTGCCAGCAGCTCTCCGGGACTAGCGAGTGAGCAGTTCTTC. As protein: CASSSPGLASEQFF.

V and J are TRBV6-6 and TRBJ1-5, with D unresolved. CDR1 and CDR2 from the germline V gene are MNHNY and SVGAGI (reference sequence). The CDR3 extends over 12 amino acids. Trimming shortened V by 0 bases and J by 6 bases, and 3 bases separated the two germline ends. The DNA for the CDR3 is TGTGCCAGCAGTTACTCGGTTCAGCCCCAGCATTTT. Protein product: CASSYSVQPQHF.

A single count supports this clonotype. The rearrangement joins TRBV6-5 to TRBJ2-7; unclear D gene. Germline CDR1 and CDR2: MNHEY and SVGAGI. The CDR3 totals 14 residues. V lost 6 bases and J 2 bases, leaving 14 bases between the germline ends. CDR3 amino acids: CASRPQTGAYEQYF. CDR3 DNA sequence: TGTGCCAGCAGACCGCAGACTGGGGCCTACGAGCAGTACTTC.

The chain carries TRBV9 and TRBJ2-1, with TRBD1 matching over 9 bases. Germline CDR1 SGDLS, CDR2 YYNGEE. Trimming cost V 3 bases and J 7 bases; bases outside gene matches: 8. The CDR3 contains 15 residues. The CDR3 region is CASSDTGGGGNEQFF. DNA for the CDR3: TGTGCCAGCAGCGACACAGGGGGCGGTGGAAATGAGCAGTTCTTC. The complete variable domain, with remaining parts taken from reference TRBV9 and TRBJ2-1, reads DSGVTQTPKHLITATGQRVTLRCSPRSGDLSVYWYQQSLDQGLQFLIQYYNGEERAKGNILERFSAQQFPDLHSELNLSSLELGDSALYFCASSDTGGGGNEQFFGPGTRLTVL.

On this clonotype itself: Sequence at one end of the junction differs from germline and may be a read error. The chain employs TRBV12-3 or TRBV12-4 and TRBJ2-2; tentative D call: TRBD1 (6 bases). The CDR3 runs 15 residues. CDR3 sequence (DNA): TGTGCCAGCAGATGGGGACAAACGAACACCGAGGAGCTGTTTTTT. As protein: CASRWGQTNTEELFF.

CDR3 sequence: CASSFGGRVDYGYTF. The CDR3 bases are TGTGCCAGCAGCTTCGGCGGAAGGGTCGACTATGGCTACACCTTC. The chain has TRBV7-9 and TRBJ1-2, with no clear D. The CDR3 contains 15 residues. Trimming pared 3 bases from V and 3 bases from J, leaving 14 bases between. Germline V gene sequence: CDR1 SEHNR, CDR2 FQNEAQ (reference sequence).

V usage is TRBV30 and J usage is TRBJ1-5; unclear D gene. CDR1 GTSNPN and CDR2 SVGIG come from the germline V gene (reference sequence). The V and J ends lost 3 bases and 4 bases respectively, with 10 bases between them. The CDR3 consists of 13 residues. The DNA for the CDR3 is TGTGCCTGGAGGGCTAGCCAGAATCAGCCCCAGCATTTT. Translating it yields CAWRASQNQPQHF.

V and J are TRBV28 and TRBJ2-4; D unresolved. V lost 5 bases, J lost 0 bases, and 17 bases lay in between. The CDR3 totals 17 residues. Germline V gives CDR1 MDHEN, CDR2 SYDVKM. In DNA, the CDR3 is TGTGCCAGCAGTCCGCCCAGCAGGACGCTAGCCAAAAACATTCAGTACTTC. This sequence encodes CASSPPSRTLAKNIQYF.

This chain connects TRBV27 to TRBJ2-7, with D unresolved. The V end lost 3 bases, the J end lost 7 bases, and 13 bases lay between the germline ends. The CDR3 extends over 13 amino acids. CDR1 MNHEY and CDR2 SMNVEV come from the germline V gene (reference sequence). The CDR3 here is CASSLSSPREQYF. CDR3 sequence (DNA): TGTGCCAGCAGTTTGTCCTCCCCCAGAGAGCAGTACTTC.

This chain links TRBV3-1 with TRBJ2-4, with TRBD2 as a possible D gene (7 bases). The DNA end favors TRBJ2-5, so the J call may be wrong. This CDR3 contains 15 residues. Per the germline V gene, CDR1 is LGHDT and CDR2 is YNNKEL (reference sequence). CDR3 amino acids: CASSLAGAVSGTQYF. CDR3 DNA sequence: TGTGCCAGCAGTCTGGCGGGGGCCGTTTCGGGGACCCAGTACTTC.

This chain joins TRBV6-6 and TRBJ1-1; weak D call: TRBD1 (6 bases). The germline CDR1 and CDR2 sequences are MNHNY and SVGAGI (reference sequence). This CDR3 contains 12 residues. V was clipped by 10 bases and J by 3 bases, with 12 bases between them. The CDR3 here is CATQGLYTEAFF. The DNA of the CDR3 is TGTGCCACCCAGGGGTTATACACTGAAGCTTTCTTT.

The rearrangement uses TRBV4-2 and TRBJ2-1; TRBD1 agrees at 8 bases. Per germline, CDR1 LGHNA and CDR2 YNFKEQ. With V trimmed by 4 bases and J by 2 bases, 10 bases remained unmatched. The CDR3 totals 17 residues. CDR3 protein: CASSRKAGTGTYNEQFF. The CDR3 nucleotides are TGTGCCAGCAGCCGGAAGGCCGGGACAGGCACCTACAATGAGCAGTTCTTC.

V is TRBV7-9 and J is TRBJ1-2; D not resolved. Germline-derived CDR1 and CDR2 are SEHNR and FQNEAQ (reference sequence). Trimming stripped 3 bases from V and 0 bases from J, with 5 bases between. The CDR3 is 13 amino acids. CDR3 nucleotide sequence: TGTGCCAGCAGCTTTTCAACTAACTATGGCTACACCTTC. This gives the protein CASSFSTNYGYTF.

The rearrangement links TRBV20-1 to TRBJ2-3, with 9 bases lining up with TRBD2. The ends lost 0 bases at V and 3 bases at J; junction bases unmatched: 1. CDR3 length equals 14 residues. The germline CDR1 and CDR2 sequences are DFQATT and SNEGSKA (reference sequence). The CDR3 spells CSARDSGGTDTQYF. The CDR3 DNA reads TGCAGTGCTAGAGATAGCGGGGGTACAGATACGCAGTATTTT.

The J gene is TRBJ1-5, the V gene TRBV20-1, with a weak D call TRBD1 (6 bases). Trimming stripped 6 bases from V and 2 bases from J, with 11 bases between. This CDR3 contains 13 residues. CDR1 and CDR2 from the germline V gene are DFQATT and SNEGSKA (reference sequence). CDR3 sequence (DNA): TGCAGTGCGAGGAACAGGGGCAATCAGCCCCAGCATTTT. Its translation is CSARNRGNQPQHF.

The chain employs TRBV20-1 and TRBJ2-1; 9 nucleotides line up with TRBD2. CDR3 length equals 17 residues. CDR1 DFQATT and CDR2 SNEGSKA come from the germline V gene (reference sequence). Germline trimming cut 0 bases from V and 5 bases from J; bases unmatched to any gene: 11. This CDR3 is CSARDYVRAGGHNEQFF. The CDR3 bases are TGCAGTGCTAGAGATTATGTCCGTGCGGGGGGGCACAATGAGCAGTTCTTC.